A single sample is the source of the 7 T cell receptor beta chains below, sequenced in a study of blood T cell repertoires in COVID-19. Profiling relied on immunoSEQ multiplex PCR, and the TCRdb table lists in-frame clones only, not all of them. Here the sample spans 160,000 or so clones, about 81% being singletons. Material for sequencing was peripheral blood. Every receptor here comes from a man in his fifties or sixties with active or convalescent COVID-19.

The gene calls are TRBV5-4 and TRBJ2-1, with D perhaps matching TRBD2 (5 bases). Trimming removed 2 bases from V and 2 bases from J, with 11 bases in between. CDR1 SGHNT and CDR2 YYREEE come from the germline V gene (reference sequence). This CDR3 has 15 amino acids. In DNA form, the CDR3 reads TGTGCCAGCAGCTTTAGAATTAGCGCCTACAATGAGCAGTTCTTC. It codes for CASSFRISAYNEQFF.

The V call is TRBV6-5, the J call TRBJ1-5; a possible D gene is TRBD1 (5 bases). This CDR3 comprises 14 residues. CDR1 MNHEY and CDR2 SVGAGI come from the germline V gene. V was pared by 6 bases and J by 4 bases, with 13 bases between. CDR3 residues: CASSIAQGNQPQHF. CDR3 DNA: TGTGCCAGCAGCATTGCCCAGGGAAATCAGCCCCAGCATTTT.

The chain couples TRBV13 to TRBJ2-3, with TRBD2 matching over 7 bases. CDR3 length equals 15 residues. The trim removed 11 bases at V and 0 bases at J, leaving 11 bases unmatched. Germline loops: CDR1 PRHDT, CDR2 FYEKMQ (reference sequence). The CDR3 loop is CAAGPGGSSTDTQYF. CDR3 DNA: TGTGCCGCCGGCCCGGGCGGGAGTAGCACAGATACGCAGTATTTT. Filled out from reference TRBV13 and TRBJ2-3, the complete variable domain reads AAGVIQSPRHLIKEKRETATLKCYPIPRHDTVYWYQQGPGQDPQFLISFYEKMQSDKGSIPDRFSAQQFSDYHSELNMSSLELGDSALYFCAAGPGGSSTDTQYFGPGTRLTVL.

This chain connects TRBV7-9 to TRBJ1-1; 8 bases line up with TRBD1. The CDR3 covers 15 residues. J was trimmed by 2 bases and V by 5 bases; bases with no gene match: 7. Germline loops: CDR1 SEHNR, CDR2 FQNEAQ (reference sequence). CDR3 coding DNA: TGTGCCAGCAGCAAGGGGACAGGAGCAAACACTGAAGCTTTCTTT. Residues: CASSKGTGANTEAFF.

Details on this clone: The same CDR3 can be traced to other DNA sequences in this sample. This chain uses TRBV2 with TRBJ1-6, with a weak D call TRBD1 (6 bases). Deletions cut 4 bases from V and 7 bases from J, with 11 bases between. In germline, CDR1 is SNHLY, CDR2 FYNNEI. This CDR3 is 14 amino acids long. The CDR3 reads CASSAGQGNSPLHF. Here the CDR3 DNA reads TGTGCCAGCAGTGCTGGCCAGGGGAATTCACCCCTCCACTTT.

The genes are TRBV3-1 (or the pseudogene TRBV3-2) and TRBJ1-6; D unclear. V dropped 4 bases and J dropped 8 bases, with 6 bases sitting between them. Looked up from germline, CDR1 is LGHDT and CDR2 is YNNKEL (reference sequence). The CDR3 contains 12 residues. The CDR3 sequence: CASSLRDSPLHF. The CDR3 DNA follows: TGTGCCAGCAGCCTCCGGGATTCACCCCTCCACTTT.

This sequence joins TRBV7-9 and TRBJ2-3; 10 bases align to TRBD2. The J segment lost 3 bases and the V segment lost 5 bases, leaving 11 bases of the junction unmatched. This CDR3 comprises 17 residues. CDR1 and CDR2 from the germline V gene are SEHNR and FQNEAQ (reference sequence). This CDR3 reads CASSPQHLAGETDTQYF. CDR3 nucleotides: TGTGCCAGCAGCCCTCAACACCTAGCGGGAGAGACAGATACGCAGTATTTT.